This note documents a single TCR beta chain sequence. The specificity of this receptor is unknown. The input lacks base qualities; no much larger clone sits a single base away. Compared with germline, V lacks 2 bases and J lacks 9 bases; bases without a gene match: 5. The CDR3, cysteine through phenylalanine, is 15 amino acids long. The kept DNA is CDR3 alone, 45 bases in frame from the first base. The germline V gene supplies CDR1 KGHSH and CDR2 LQKENI. This specimen belongs to a study of shared clonotypes between healthy human individuals (dated by TCRdb to the early 2020s). For the wider study: The cohort included a few men and two women between 18 and 49 years of age. Between about 0.94 and 8.9 billion PBMCs per donor were obtained by leukapheresis. To estimate repertoire size and how much clonotypes are shared between individuals, the study performed deep sequencing of blood TCR repertoires from five healthy adults. To increase sequencing depth and limit assay-specific biases, different laboratories used diverse techniques to prepare libraries and sequence TCR repertoires. Broader findings and caveats from the paper: Because the study included a small number of donors, the genetic and exposure-history diversity represented was limited. Pairwise subsampling led to the expectation that sequencing depth would affect the degree of clonotype sharing among donors. Sampling was restricted to blood, and TCR repertoires in tissue are likely to differ from TCR repertoires in blood.

Healthy HIV-negative adults with no recently reported acute infections or vaccinations were included as donors. Every donor was a Caucasian adult living in Nashville, Tennessee, USA. For unsorted samples, tens of millions of PBMCs were counted, and genomic DNA was extracted using the QIAamp DNA Blood Mini kit. After blood collection by leukapheresis, PBMCs were isolated using Ficoll-Histopaque density gradient centrifugation and then cryopreserved in the vapor phase of liquid nitrogen. Using the deep immunoSEQ assay, multiplex PCR amplified TCR CDR3 regions from genomic DNA. Genomic DNA extracted from each cell subset was distributed evenly over all wells of several immunoSEQ 96-well plates, and each plate served as one replicate. Each replicate PCR for unsorted PBMC received roughly 0.3 ug genomic DNA, equal to about 30,000 T cell genomes. Genomic DNA from unsorted PBMC was sequenced over ten immunoSEQ deep assay plates. Purified libraries were measured with a Qubit 3.0 fluorometer, size-checked on a Bioanalyzer 2100, and measured again with the KAPA Library Quantification kit. Every immunoSEQ 96-well plate was sequenced on a separate single-read 150-cycle Illumina NextSeq 550 flow cell. The paper's data handling went like this. Because the immunoSEQ output held only junctional sequences and lacked quality scores, the filtering could not match the filtering applied to full-length reads. Sequences were annotated with PyIR, a Python wrapper for IgBLAST v1.9, using IMGT germline references to assign V/J genes and CDR3. Reads were filtered out if the reads had weak V/J assignments (E-value above 1e-6), no CDR3, stop codons, out-of-frame junctions, or ambiguous translated residues. A V3J clonotype was defined by an identical inferred V gene, J gene, and CDR3 amino acid sequence. To compute the percentage overlap between repertoires, the number of shared unique clonotypes was divided by the size of the smaller repertoire. Richness of each repertoire was evaluated using RTK rarefaction, the Chao1 estimator, and Recon v2.1 estimates of unobserved clonotypes. Not all clones reach the TCRdb copy of this immuneACCESS table, which keeps in-frame sequences only. Checked studies attribute under half of the gap to unresolved V genes and leave the rest unexplained. V and J calls plus clone size are reproduced from that table; the DNA served to infer D and trimming. The sample includes about half a million clones, with 79% observed a single time. 10% to 15% of the sample belongs to the ten largest clones.

The origin of this receptor is a woman in her thirties or forties in good health. Some clones in this sample may be carry-over from other donors' samples. The sequencing input was PBMCs. The V and J segments used are TRBV18 and TRBJ2-1; 12 central bases correspond to TRBD2. Read as DNA, the sequence is TGTGCCAGCTCACCATCTAGCGGGAGGGCCGGTGAGCAGTTCTTC. Its product reads: CASSPSSGRAGEQFF.